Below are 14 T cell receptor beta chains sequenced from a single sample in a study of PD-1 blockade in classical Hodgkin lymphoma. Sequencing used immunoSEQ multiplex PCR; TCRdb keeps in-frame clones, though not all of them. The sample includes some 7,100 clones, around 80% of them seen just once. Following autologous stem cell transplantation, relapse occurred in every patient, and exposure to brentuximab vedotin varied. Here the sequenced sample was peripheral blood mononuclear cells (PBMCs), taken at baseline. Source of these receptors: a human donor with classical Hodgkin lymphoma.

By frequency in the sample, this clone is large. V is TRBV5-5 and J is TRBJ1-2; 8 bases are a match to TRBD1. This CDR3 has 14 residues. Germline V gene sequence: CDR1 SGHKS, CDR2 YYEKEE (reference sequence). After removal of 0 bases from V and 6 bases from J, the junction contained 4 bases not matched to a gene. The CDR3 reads CASSLAPTGDGYTF. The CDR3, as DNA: TGTGCCAGCAGCTTGGCCCCGACAGGGGATGGCTACACCTTC.

Here the CDR3 reads CASSAQGVRTGELFF. The CDR3, as DNA: TGTGCCAGCAGTGCACAGGGGGTGAGAACCGGGGAGCTGTTTTTT. The chain links TRBV6-5 to TRBJ2-2; 8 bases are shared with TRBD1. Unmatched junction bases numbered 7, after V lost 5 bases and J lost 5 bases. This CDR3 has 15 amino acids. From germline, CDR1 is MNHEY and CDR2 SVGAGI.

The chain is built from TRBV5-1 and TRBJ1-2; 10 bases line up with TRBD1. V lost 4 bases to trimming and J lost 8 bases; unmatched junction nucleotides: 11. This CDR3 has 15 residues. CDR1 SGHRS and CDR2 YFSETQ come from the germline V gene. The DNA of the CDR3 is TGCGCCAGCAGCGTGGGACAGGGGAATACGGAGGGCTACACCTTC. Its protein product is CASSVGQGNTEGYTF.

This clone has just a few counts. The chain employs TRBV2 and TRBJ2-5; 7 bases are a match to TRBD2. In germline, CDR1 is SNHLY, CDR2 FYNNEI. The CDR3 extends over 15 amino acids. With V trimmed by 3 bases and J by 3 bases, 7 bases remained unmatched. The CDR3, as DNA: TGTGCCAGCAGTGACCCTGATCTAGCGGAAGAGACCCAGTACTTC. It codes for CASSDPDLAEETQYF.

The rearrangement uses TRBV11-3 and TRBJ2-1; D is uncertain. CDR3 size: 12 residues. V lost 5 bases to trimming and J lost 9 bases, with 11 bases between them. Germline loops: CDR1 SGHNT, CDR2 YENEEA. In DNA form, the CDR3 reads TGTGCCAGCAGCACCCGTCCCGGTGAGCAGTTCTTC. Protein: CASSTRPGEQFF.

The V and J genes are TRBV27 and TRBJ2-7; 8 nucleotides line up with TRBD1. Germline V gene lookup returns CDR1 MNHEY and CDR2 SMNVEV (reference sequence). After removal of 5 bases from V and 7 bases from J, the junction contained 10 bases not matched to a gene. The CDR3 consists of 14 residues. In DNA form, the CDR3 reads TGTGCCAGCAGTCCGTGGACAGGGAGTGGGGAGCAGTACTTC. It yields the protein CASSPWTGSGEQYF.

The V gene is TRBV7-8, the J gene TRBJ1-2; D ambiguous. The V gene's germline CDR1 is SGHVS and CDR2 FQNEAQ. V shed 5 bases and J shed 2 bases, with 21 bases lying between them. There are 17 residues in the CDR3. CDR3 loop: CASSPVIAPNKNYGYTF. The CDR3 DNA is TGTGCCAGCAGCCCAGTCATTGCACCGAATAAGAACTATGGCTACACCTTC.

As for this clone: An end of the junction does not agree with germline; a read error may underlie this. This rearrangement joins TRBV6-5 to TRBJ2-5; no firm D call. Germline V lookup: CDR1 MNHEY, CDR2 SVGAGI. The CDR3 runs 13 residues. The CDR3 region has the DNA TGTGCCAGCACAGCCTCTCCTCAAGGGACCCAGTACTTC. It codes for CASTASPQGTQYF.

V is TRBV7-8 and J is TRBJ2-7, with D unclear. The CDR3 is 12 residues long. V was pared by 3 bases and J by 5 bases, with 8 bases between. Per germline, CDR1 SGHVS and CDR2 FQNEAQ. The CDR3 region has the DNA TGTGCCAGCAGCTTGGTCCGCGACGAGCAGTACTTC. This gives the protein CASSLVRDEQYF.

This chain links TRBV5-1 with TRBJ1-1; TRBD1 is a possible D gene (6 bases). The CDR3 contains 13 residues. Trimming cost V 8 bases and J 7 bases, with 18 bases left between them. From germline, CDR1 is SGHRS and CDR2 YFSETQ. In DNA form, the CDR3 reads TGCGCCAGTAGGACAGACCAACTCAATGAAGCTTTCTTT. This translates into CASRTDQLNEAFF.

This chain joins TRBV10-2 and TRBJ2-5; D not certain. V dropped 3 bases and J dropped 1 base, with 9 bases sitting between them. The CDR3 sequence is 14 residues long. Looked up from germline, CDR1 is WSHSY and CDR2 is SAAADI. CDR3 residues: CASSDRLVQETQYF. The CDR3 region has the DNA TGCGCCAGCAGTGACCGACTGGTCCAAGAGACCCAGTACTTC.

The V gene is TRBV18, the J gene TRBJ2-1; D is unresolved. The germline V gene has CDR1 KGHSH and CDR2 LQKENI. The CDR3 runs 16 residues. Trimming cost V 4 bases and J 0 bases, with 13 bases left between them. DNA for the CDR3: TGTGCCAGCTCACTCGCCGCAGGTTTCTCCTACAATGAGCAGTTCTTC. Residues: CASSLAAGFSYNEQFF.

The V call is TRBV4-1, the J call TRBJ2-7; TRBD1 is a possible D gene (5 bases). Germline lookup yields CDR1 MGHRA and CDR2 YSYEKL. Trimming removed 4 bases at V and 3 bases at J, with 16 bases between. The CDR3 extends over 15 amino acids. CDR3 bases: TGCGCCAGCAGCCTTTTCAGTACGCAGGGCTACGAGCAGTACTTC. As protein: CASSLFSTQGYEQYF.

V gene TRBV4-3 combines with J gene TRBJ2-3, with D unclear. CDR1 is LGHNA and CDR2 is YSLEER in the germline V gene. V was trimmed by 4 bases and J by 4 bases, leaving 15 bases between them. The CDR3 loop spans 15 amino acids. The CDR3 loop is CASSPLGSGADTQYF. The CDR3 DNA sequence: TGCGCCAGCAGCCCCCTTGGGTCCGGCGCAGATACGCAGTATTTT.